Below are 21 T cell receptor beta chains sequenced from a single sample in a study of PD-1 blockade in classical Hodgkin lymphoma. Time point meaning: cycle 4 day 1 (C4D1), after more than five weeks of nivolumab. The patients all showed relapse after autologous stem cell transplantation, while their brentuximab vedotin exposure varied. The protocol was immunoSEQ multiplex PCR, while the TCRdb copy is restricted to in-frame clones and leaves out a portion. Of 110,000 or so clones in the sample, around nine tenths are singletons; the top ten hold roughly 19%. The sequenced sample was peripheral blood mononuclear cells (PBMCs), obtained before the fourth cycle of nivolumab. These receptors came from a human donor with classical Hodgkin lymphoma.

The V gene is TRBV7-8, the J gene TRBJ2-6; 7 bases agree with TRBD2. V lost 5 bases to trimming and J lost 2 bases; unmatched junction nucleotides: 6. Germline CDR1 SGHVS, CDR2 FQNEAQ. CDR3 size: 16 residues. CDR3 in DNA: TGTGCCAGCAGCCGAGCGCGGGGGACTGGGGCCAACGTCCTGACTTTC. Translation: CASSRARGTGANVLTF.

V is TRBV12-2 and J is TRBJ1-2. TRBV12-2 represents a pseudogene. The CDR3 has 11 amino acids. CDR3 DNA sequence: TGTGCAAGTCTCATTGGCGGTGGCTACACCTTC. This gives the protein CASLIGGGYTF.

This chain links TRBV6-1 with TRBJ1-4; D may be TRBD1 (5 bases). The CDR3 is 13 amino acids. CDR1 is MNHNS and CDR2 is SASEGT in the germline V gene. V gave up 5 bases and J gave up 8 bases, with 12 bases separating them. The CDR3 is CASSQTRDEKLFF. The DNA for the CDR3 is TGTGCCAGCAGTCAGACAAGGGACGAAAAACTGTTTTTT.

V and J are TRBV5-4 and TRBJ1-1; D gene ambiguous. The ends were cut back, 0 bases at V and 11 bases at J, with 11 bases in the middle. Germline-derived CDR1 and CDR2 are SGHNT and YYREEE (reference sequence). This CDR3 region has 12 residues. CDR3 region: CASSLAFEGAFF. CDR3 nucleotides: TGTGCCAGCAGCTTGGCCTTCGAAGGCGCTTTCTTT.

The chain recombines TRBV5-1 with TRBJ2-3; D perhaps matches TRBD2 (5 bases). CDR1 and CDR2 from the germline V gene are SGHRS and YFSETQ. Between the trimmed V and J ends, which lost 4 bases and 5 bases, there was a span of 11 bases. The CDR3 consists of 13 residues. CDR3 in DNA: TGCGCCAGCAGCACTGGGAGTAAAGATACGCAGTATTTT. It yields the protein CASSTGSKDTQYF.

The chain couples TRBV27 to TRBJ1-1; D is unresolved. V lost 3 bases and J 2 bases, leaving 10 bases between the germline ends. Germline V gives CDR1 MNHEY, CDR2 SMNVEV (reference sequence). The CDR3 length is 14 residues. CDR3 in amino acids: CASSFLPGNTEAFF. The CDR3 DNA sequence: TGTGCCAGCAGTTTCCTGCCCGGAAACACTGAAGCTTTCTTT.

The chain uses TRBV19 and TRBJ1-1; no definite D call. Per the germline V gene, CDR1 is LNHDA and CDR2 is SQIVND (reference sequence). This CDR3 spans 13 amino acids. Trimming took off 0 bases at V and 7 bases at J, with 9 bases between the two ends. CDR3 DNA sequence: TGTGCCAGTAGTATAGATGATCGGAATGAAGCTTTCTTT. Translated, it gives CASSIDDRNEAFF.

This clone was observed a handful of times. Relative to the germline gene, one junction end is altered; a read error may explain this. The J gene is TRBJ1-2, the V gene TRBV4-1; D unclear. This CDR3 contains 12 residues. Germline V CDR1 and CDR2: MGHRA, YSYEKL. The CDR3 loop is CASTSKRSMFSF. The CDR3 DNA reads TGCGCCAGCACCTCAAAACGGTCGATGTTCTCCTTC.

The V and J genes are TRBV7-2 and TRBJ2-2; unclear D gene. This CDR3 spans 15 amino acids. Trimming stripped 5 bases from V and 4 bases from J, with 14 bases between. The germline gives CDR1 SGHTA, CDR2 FQGNSA. CDR3 loop: CASSLFYPSTGELFF. The CDR3 DNA is TGTGCCAGCAGCCTTTTCTACCCCAGCACCGGGGAGCTGTTTTTT.

This chain joins TRBV19 and TRBJ2-1, with 8 bases lining up with TRBD1. CDR1 is LNHDA, CDR2 SQIVND, per germline (reference sequence). The V and J ends lost 5 bases and 7 bases, in that order; junction bases with no gene match: 13. There are 16 residues in the CDR3. CDR3 nucleotide sequence: TGTGCCAGTAGTGAACCGGGACAGGAGTTTGGAAATGAGCAGTTCTTC. Translating gives CASSEPGQEFGNEQFF.

The chain has TRBV4-3 and TRBJ2-7, with 13 nucleotides matching TRBD2. The germline V gene encodes CDR1 LGHNA and CDR2 YSLEER. After removal of 4 bases from V and 4 bases from J, the junction contained 4 bases not matched to a gene. CDR3 length equals 15 residues. The CDR3 protein is CASSPSTSGRYEQYF. The CDR3 DNA reads as TGCGCCAGCAGCCCCTCGACTAGCGGGAGGTACGAGCAGTACTTC.

The chain combines TRBV15 with TRBJ1-3; no firm D call. This CDR3 region has 17 residues. Germline values: CDR1 LNHNV, CDR2 YYDKDF (reference sequence). Deletions cut 0 bases from V and 2 bases from J, with 14 bases between. The CDR3 sequence is CATSREGWEGPGNTIYF. For the CDR3, the DNA is TGTGCCACCAGCAGAGAAGGTTGGGAAGGGCCTGGAAACACCATATATTTT.

Only one count was recorded for this clone. This chain connects TRBV27 to TRBJ2-1; 9 bases map to TRBD1. The CDR3 runs 12 residues. The V segment lost 0 bases and the J segment 15 bases; nucleotides outside the gene matches: 3. Germline V gives CDR1 MNHEY, CDR2 SMNVEV (reference sequence). The DNA of the CDR3 is TGTGCCAGCAGTTTATCTGGGACAGGGCTGTTCTTC. Translation gives CASSLSGTGLFF.

This clone was recorded only once. The V gene is TRBV28, the J gene TRBJ2-7; TRBD2 matches 10 bases. The V gene end was trimmed by 7 bases and the J gene end by 7 bases; junction bases not matched to a gene: 13. CDR1 MDHEN and CDR2 SYDVKM come from the germline V gene. This CDR3 has 15 amino acids. CDR3 amino acids: CASTLWTSGGGEQYF. CDR3 DNA: TGTGCCAGCACTTTGTGGACTAGCGGTGGGGGGGAGCAGTACTTC.

The chain is built from TRBV6-1 and TRBJ1-3; no definite D call. The germline gives CDR1 MNHNS, CDR2 SASEGT. V dropped 3 bases and J dropped 4 bases, with 10 bases sitting between them. CDR3 size: 14 residues. CDR3 region: CASSDFVGGNTIYF. The CDR3 DNA sequence: TGTGCCAGCAGTGATTTCGTGGGAGGAAACACCATATATTTT.

The chain links TRBV2 to TRBJ2-1; D uncertain. Germline loops: CDR1 SNHLY, CDR2 FYNNEI. The CDR3 has 15 residues. Trimming cost V 2 bases and J 3 bases, with 11 bases left between them. The CDR3 bases are TGTGCCAGCAGTGAATTAACCGGCGTCTACAATGAGCAGTTCTTC. Its translation is CASSELTGVYNEQFF.

V and J are TRBV11-2 and TRBJ1-3, with no clear D. The CDR3 is 15 amino acids. Germline-derived CDR1 and CDR2 are SGHAT and FQNNGV. V was clipped by 5 bases and J by 1 base, with 12 bases between them. CDR3 residues: CASSPQYGSGNTIYF. The CDR3 region has the DNA TGTGCCAGCAGCCCACAGTACGGATCTGGAAACACCATATATTTT. Full variable domain (remainder filled in from reference TRBV11-2 and TRBJ1-3): EAGVAQSPRYKIIEKRQSVAFWCNPISGHATLYWYQQILGQGPKLLIQFQNNGVVDDSQLPKDRFSAERLKGVDSTLKIQPAKLEDSAVYLCASSPQYGSGNTIYFGEGSWLTVV.

The chain joins TRBV19 to TRBJ2-7, with D possibly being TRBD1 or TRBD2 (5 bases each). The V end lost 6 bases, the J end lost 5 bases, and 14 bases lay between the germline ends. This CDR3 contains 13 residues. In germline, CDR1 is LNHDA, CDR2 SQIVND (reference sequence). The CDR3 sequence is CASSIGTADEQYF. The CDR3 nucleotides are TGTGCCAGTAGCATTGGGACGGCTGACGAGCAGTACTTC.

V is TRBV19 and J is TRBJ2-7, with TRBD2 as a possible D gene (5 bases). The V and J ends lost 2 bases and 3 bases respectively, with 8 bases between them. CDR1 and CDR2 (germline): LNHDA, SQIVND (reference sequence). The CDR3 has 13 amino acids. The DNA for the CDR3 is TGTGCCAGTAGTATAACGGGGAGCTACGAGCAGTACTTC. Translation gives CASSITGSYEQYF. Based on the CDR3 plus reference TRBV19 and TRBJ2-7, the full variable domain is DGGITQSPKYLFRKEGQNVTLSCEQNLNHDAMYWYRQDPGQGLRLIYYSQIVNDFQKGDIAEGYSVSREKKESFPLTVTSAQKNPTAFYLCASSITGSYEQYFGPGTRLTVT.

This chain uses TRBV28 with TRBJ2-3; D is undetermined. V was cut by 7 bases and J by 6 bases, with 20 bases left in between. Germline V gene data show CDR1 as MDHEN and CDR2 as SYDVKM. The CDR3 has 15 residues. DNA for the CDR3: TGTGCCAGCACCACCGCGTCGAGTGGGCGGGATACGCAGTATTTT. The encoded protein is CASTTASSGRDTQYF.

The chain has TRBV5-5 and TRBJ2-2, with unresolved D. The germline CDR1 and CDR2 sequences are SGHKS and YYEKEE (reference sequence). The CDR3 spans 15 residues. Between the trimmed V and J ends, which lost 0 bases and 4 bases, there was a span of 10 bases. The CDR3 DNA reads TGTGCCAGCAGCTTGGTTGGGATAATCACCGGGGAGCTGTTTTTT. Its translation is CASSLVGIITGELFF.